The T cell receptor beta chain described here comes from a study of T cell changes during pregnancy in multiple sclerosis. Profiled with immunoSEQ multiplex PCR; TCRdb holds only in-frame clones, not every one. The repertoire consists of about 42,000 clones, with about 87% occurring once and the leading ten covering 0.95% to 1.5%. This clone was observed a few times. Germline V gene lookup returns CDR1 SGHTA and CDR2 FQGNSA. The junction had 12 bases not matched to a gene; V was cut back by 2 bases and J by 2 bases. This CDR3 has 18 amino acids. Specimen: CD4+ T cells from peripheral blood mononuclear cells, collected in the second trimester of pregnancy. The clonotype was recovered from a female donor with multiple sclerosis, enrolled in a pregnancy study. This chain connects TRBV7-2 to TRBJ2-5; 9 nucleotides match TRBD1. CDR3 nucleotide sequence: TGTGCCAGCAGCTTAAGGTCCGGGACAGGGTATCTACAAGAGACCCAGTACTTC. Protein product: CASSLRSGTGYLQETQYF.